This TCR beta chain appears in the sequencing data of a study of HIV-infected children after antiretroviral therapy interruption. Study context: Weeks 0, 12, interruption end (24 or 48), and about 3 years post-study gave interruption-arm samples. In continuous treatment, analyzed samples were from weeks 0, 48 and 150.

This clonotype was detected many times. As to treatment: PENTA 11 planned treatment interruption arm or continuous ART arm. From thawed PBMCs, naive CD4+ CD45RA+ CD45RO- T cells were sorted. Germline V gene data show CDR1 as LGHNA and CDR2 as YSLEER. V lost 0 bases and J 1 base, leaving 13 bases between the germline ends. This CDR3 has 16 amino acids. A 3' RACE protocol on RNA, with unique molecular identifiers, produced the TCR library. TCRdb re-analysed the 3' RACE reads in MiXCR, keeping a single row per CDR3 protein. The sample has more than 35,000 distinct CDR3 sequences, about 6% seen once. This chain joins TRBV4-3 and TRBJ2-7; D tentatively reads TRBD1 or TRBD2 (5 bases each). This TCR was sampled from a pool of human donors with HIV. The input for sequencing was CD45RA+ CD4+ T cells from PBMCs, pooled from several time points, taken from a donor given antiretroviral therapy, either interrupted or continuous. Sample subset: naive CD4+ CD45RA+ CD45RO- T cells. The CDR3 sequence is CASSQELGDLSYEQYF. The CDR3 DNA follows: TGCGCCAGCAGCCAAGAGTTGGGGGATTTATCCTACGAGCAGTACTTC.